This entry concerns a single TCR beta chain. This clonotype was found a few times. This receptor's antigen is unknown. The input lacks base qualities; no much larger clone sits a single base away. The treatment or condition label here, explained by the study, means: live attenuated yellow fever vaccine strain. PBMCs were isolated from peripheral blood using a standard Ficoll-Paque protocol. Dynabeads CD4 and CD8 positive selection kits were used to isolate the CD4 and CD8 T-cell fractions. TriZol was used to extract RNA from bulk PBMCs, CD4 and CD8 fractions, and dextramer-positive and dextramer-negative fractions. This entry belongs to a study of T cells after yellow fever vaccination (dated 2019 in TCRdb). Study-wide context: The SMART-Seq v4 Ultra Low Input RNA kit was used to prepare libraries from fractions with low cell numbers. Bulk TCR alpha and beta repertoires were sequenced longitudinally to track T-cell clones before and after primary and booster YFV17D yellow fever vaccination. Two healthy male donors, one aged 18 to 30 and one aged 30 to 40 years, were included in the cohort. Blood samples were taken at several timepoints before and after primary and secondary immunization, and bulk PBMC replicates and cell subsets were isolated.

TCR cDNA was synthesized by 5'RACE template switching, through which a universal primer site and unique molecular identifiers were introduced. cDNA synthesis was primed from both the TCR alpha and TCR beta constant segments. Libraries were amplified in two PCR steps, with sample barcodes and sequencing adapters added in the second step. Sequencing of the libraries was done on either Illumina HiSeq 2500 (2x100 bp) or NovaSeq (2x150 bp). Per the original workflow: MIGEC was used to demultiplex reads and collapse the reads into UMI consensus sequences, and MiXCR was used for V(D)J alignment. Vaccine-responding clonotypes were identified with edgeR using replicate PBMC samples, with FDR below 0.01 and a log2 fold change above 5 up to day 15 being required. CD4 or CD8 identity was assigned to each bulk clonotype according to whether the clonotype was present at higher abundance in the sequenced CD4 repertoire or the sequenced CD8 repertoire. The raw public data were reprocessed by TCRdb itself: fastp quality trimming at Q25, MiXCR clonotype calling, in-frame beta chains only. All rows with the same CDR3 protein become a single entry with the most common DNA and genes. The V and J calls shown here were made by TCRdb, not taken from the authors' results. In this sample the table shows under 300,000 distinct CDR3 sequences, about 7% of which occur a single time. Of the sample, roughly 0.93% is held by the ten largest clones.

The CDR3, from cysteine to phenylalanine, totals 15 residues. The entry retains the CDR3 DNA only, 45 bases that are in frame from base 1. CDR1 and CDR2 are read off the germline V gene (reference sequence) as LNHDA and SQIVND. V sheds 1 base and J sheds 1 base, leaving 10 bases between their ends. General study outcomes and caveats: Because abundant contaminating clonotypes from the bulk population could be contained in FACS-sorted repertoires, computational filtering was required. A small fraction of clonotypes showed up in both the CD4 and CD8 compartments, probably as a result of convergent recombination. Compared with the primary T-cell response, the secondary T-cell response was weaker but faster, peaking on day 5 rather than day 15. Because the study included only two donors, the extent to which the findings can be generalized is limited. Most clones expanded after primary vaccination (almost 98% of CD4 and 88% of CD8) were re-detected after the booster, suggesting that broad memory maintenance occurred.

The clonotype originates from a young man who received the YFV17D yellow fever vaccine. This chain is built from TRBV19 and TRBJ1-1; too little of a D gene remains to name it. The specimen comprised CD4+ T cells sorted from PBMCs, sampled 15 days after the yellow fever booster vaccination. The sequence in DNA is TGTGCCAGTAGTATAGTAGGTGTGGGGAACACTGAAGCTTTCTTT. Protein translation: CASSIVGVGNTEAFF.